One sample yielded the 28 T cell receptor beta chains listed below, sequenced in a study of metastatic and nonmetastatic thyroid tumors. Each patient came to thyroid surgery without any prior treatment (of any kind). TCRdb reprocessed the PCR reads via MiXCR. The sample comprises roughly 25,000 clones, 13% of which are singletons, and about 15% rests with the top ten. Sequencing was carried out using blood. The receptor source for this set is a female donor with papillary thyroid cancer or a benign thyroid nodule (not recorded which). Some clones in this sample may be carry-over from other donors' samples.

This clone was recorded many times. This rearrangement joins TRBV6-6 to TRBJ2-7; 11 nucleotides match TRBD2. Germline trimming cut 3 bases from V and 2 bases from J; bases unmatched to any gene: 3. This CDR3 spans 15 amino acids. Germline-derived CDR1 and CDR2 are MNHNY and SVGAGI (reference sequence). The CDR3 DNA is TGTGCCAGCAGTTATGGGACTAGCGGAACCTACGAGCAGTACTTC. Translation gives CASSYGTSGTYEQYF.

This clone came up many times. The chain couples TRBV5-1 to TRBJ1-4; no firm D call. This CDR3 contains 14 residues. V gave up 4 bases and J gave up 3 bases, with 10 bases separating them. Germline CDR1 SGHRS, CDR2 YFSETQ. CDR3 coding DNA: TGCGCCAGCAGCGCATCCGGGCCTAATGAAAAACTGTTTTTT. This encodes CASSASGPNEKLFF.

In its sample, this clone ranks as medium-sized. V is TRBV6-2 or TRBV6-3 and J is TRBJ2-7; 7 nucleotides align to TRBD2. The CDR3 runs 11 residues. With V trimmed by 8 bases and J by 4 bases, 2 bases remained unmatched. Looked up from germline, CDR1 is MNHEY and CDR2 is SVGEGT. CDR3 sequence (DNA): TGTGCCAGCGGGAGGGGTTACGAGCAGTACTTC. Protein product: CASGRGYEQYF.

In its sample, this clone was seen many times. This chain uses TRBV10-3 with TRBJ1-2, with TRBD1 identical over 9 bases. CDR3 size: 12 residues. After removal of 7 bases from V and 6 bases from J, the junction contained 3 bases not matched to a gene. Germline V CDR1 and CDR2: ENHRY, SYGVKD. The CDR3 coding sequence is TGTGCCATCACGCGGGACAGGGATGGCTACACCTTC. The encoded protein is CAITRDRDGYTF.

This clone was seen repeatedly, ten times or more. The gene calls are TRBV6-1 and TRBJ2-5, with D hard to call. V was pared by 3 bases and J by 2 bases, with 1 base between. CDR3 length: 11 amino acids. CDR1 is MNHNS and CDR2 is SASEGT in the germline V gene. Written as DNA, the CDR3 is TGTGCCAGCAGTGAGCAAGAGACCCAGTACTTC. Amino acids: CASSEQETQYF.

V usage is TRBV20-1 and J usage is TRBJ1-6, with TRBD1 as a possible D gene (6 bases). The CDR3 is made up of 14 amino acids. Trimming removed 3 bases at V and 7 bases at J, with 13 bases between. The germline CDR1 and CDR2 sequences are DFQATT and SNEGSKA (reference sequence). CDR3 sequence: CSASPGQQNSPLHF. The CDR3 region has the DNA TGCAGTGCTAGCCCGGGACAACAGAATTCACCCCTCCACTTT.

The V call is TRBV6-1, the J call TRBJ1-3, with D hard to call. The V end lost 3 bases, the J end lost 9 bases, and 15 bases lay between the germline ends. The CDR3 has 14 residues. CDR1 is MNHNS, CDR2 SASEGT, per germline. The CDR3, as DNA: TGTGCCAGCAGTGATAGGGCGGGCAGGATCACCATATATTTT. Translated: CASSDRAGRITIYF.

This chain joins TRBV27 and TRBJ2-3; 9 bases line up with TRBD1. The length of the CDR3 is 15 residues. V lost 3 bases, J lost 3 bases, and 4 bases stayed unmatched. In germline, CDR1 is MNHEY, CDR2 SMNVEV (reference sequence). In nucleotides, the CDR3 is TGTGCCAGCAGTTTTTGGGACAGGGCAACAGATACGCAGTATTTT. Residues: CASSFWDRATDTQYF.

In its sample, this clone was seen a few times. The V call is TRBV6-2 or TRBV6-3, the J call TRBJ1-2; a weak D match, TRBD1 (5 bases). Germline V gene data show CDR1 as MNHEY and CDR2 as SVGEGT. The V and J ends lost 10 bases and 3 bases respectively, with 15 bases between them. This CDR3 region has 13 residues. The chain's CDR3 is CATAGGADYGYTF. CDR3 sequence (DNA): TGTGCCACTGCCGGAGGGGCTGACTATGGCTACACCTTC.

In this sample, this clone turned up many times. The rearrangement links TRBV2 to TRBJ2-5; unclear D gene. The length of the CDR3 is 10 residues. With 9 bases removed from V and 1 base from J, the gap between germline ends came to 3 bases. Germline V lookup: CDR1 SNHLY, CDR2 FYNNEI. CDR3 protein: CASGQETQYF. The CDR3 DNA sequence: TGTGCCAGTGGCCAAGAGACCCAGTACTTC. Full variable domain (missing parts from reference TRBV2 and TRBJ2-5): EPEVTQTPSHQVTQMGQEVILRCVPISNHLYFYWYRQILGQKVEFLVSFYNNEISEKSEIFDDQFSVERPDGSNFTLKIRSTKLEDSAMYFCASGQETQYFGPGTRLLVL.

This clone was recorded many times. A much more abundant neighbour one base away suggests this may be a read error. The J gene is TRBJ1-5, the V gene TRBV6-2 or TRBV6-3, with TRBD1 matching 8 bases. Germline CDR1 MNHEY, CDR2 SVGEGT. Losses at the gene ends were 7 bases for V and 9 bases for J; bases not matched to a gene: 11. The CDR3 covers 14 residues. CDR3 nucleotides: TGTGCCAGCACCCGAGGACAGGGATCTCCGCCCCAGCATTTT. Translated, it gives CASTRGQGSPPQHF.

This clone rates as medium-sized (0.01 to 0.1%). The V call is TRBV2, the J call TRBJ2-1; 13 positions agree with TRBD2. Germline CDR1 SNHLY, CDR2 FYNNEI. CDR3 length: 14 residues. V lost 6 bases to trimming and J lost 9 bases; unmatched junction nucleotides: 5. DNA of the CDR3: TGTGCCAGCAGGACCGGACTAGCGGGAGTTGAGCAGTTCTTC. It is translated as CASRTGLAGVEQFF.

In DNA, the CDR3 is TGTGCCAGCAGTTACGCCAGGAACACCGGGGAGCTGTTTTTT. This encodes CASSYARNTGELFF. V is TRBV6-2 or TRBV6-3 and J is TRBJ2-2; D is unresolved. The germline V gene has CDR1 MNHEY and CDR2 SVGEGT. The CDR3 has 14 amino acids. V gave up 2 bases and J gave up 1 base, with 5 bases separating them.

At least ten counts were recorded for this clone. V usage is TRBV7-2 and J usage is TRBJ1-6; no clear D. This CDR3 contains 14 residues. CDR1 is SGHTA, CDR2 FQGNSA, per germline. The ends were cut back, 1 base at V and 9 bases at J, with 10 bases in the middle. The CDR3 is CASSLGAIGSPLHF. CDR3 DNA: TGTGCCAGCAGCTTAGGCGCCATAGGTTCACCCCTCCACTTT.

This clone was seen ten or more times. J is TRBJ2-1 and V is TRBV7-9; TRBD2 matches 7 bases. J lost 10 bases, V lost 5 bases, and 5 bases had no gene match. The germline gives CDR1 SEHNR, CDR2 FQNEAQ (reference sequence). The CDR3 totals 12 residues. This CDR3 reads CASSPTSAEQFF. CDR3 bases: TGTGCCAGCAGCCCTACTAGCGCCGAGCAGTTCTTC.

There are many counts of this clone. V is TRBV20-1 and J is TRBJ2-7; no reliable D call. CDR1 and CDR2 (germline): DFQATT, SNEGSKA (reference sequence). V was shortened by 1 base and J by 2 bases, with 9 bases between the two germline ends. This CDR3 has 13 amino acids. The CDR3 loop reads CSARAVETYEQYF. As DNA, the CDR3 is TGCAGTGCTAGAGCGGTGGAAACCTACGAGCAGTACTTC.

A few counts support this clone. The chain joins TRBV6-2 or TRBV6-3 to TRBJ2-7, with TRBD1 matching over 8 bases. V was pared by 0 bases and J by 3 bases, with 10 bases of the junction left unmatched. The CDR3 length is 17 residues. Germline loops: CDR1 MNHEY, CDR2 SVGEGT. CDR3 in DNA: TGTGCCAGCAGTTACTCGAAAGCTTCACAGGGGGGCTACGAGCAGTACTTC. It translates to CASSYSKASQGGYEQYF.

Judged by abundance, this clone is medium-sized. This chain links TRBV19 with TRBJ2-1; 13 bases are a match to TRBD2. Looked up from germline, CDR1 is LNHDA and CDR2 is SQIVND (reference sequence). This CDR3 region has 14 residues. V lost 4 bases to trimming and J lost 9 bases; unmatched junction nucleotides: 3. As DNA, the CDR3 is TGTGCCAGTAGTAGACTAGCGGGAGGTGGTGAGCAGTTCTTC. Its protein is CASSRLAGGGEQFF.

There are many counts of this clone. The chain joins TRBV5-1 to TRBJ1-1, with TRBD1 as a possible D gene (5 bases). The CDR3 covers 16 residues. Trimming left V 1 base short and J 1 base short, with 14 bases between. Germline V gives CDR1 SGHRS, CDR2 YFSETQ. This CDR3 reads CASSLQVQGWNTEAFF. The CDR3 region has the DNA TGCGCCAGCAGCTTGCAGGTCCAGGGCTGGAACACTGAAGCTTTCTTT. Full variable domain (rest looked up from reference TRBV5-1 and TRBJ1-1): KAGVTQTPRYLIKTRGQQVTLSCSPISGHRSVSWYQQTPGQGLQFLFEYFSETQRNKGNFPGRFSGRQFSNSRSEMNVSTLELGDSALYLCASSLQVQGWNTEAFFGQGTRLTVV.

This clone has a count of ten or more. This could be a read error, since a much larger clone is one nucleotide away. This chain links TRBV7-9 with TRBJ2-7, with 10 nucleotides matching TRBD2. Losses at the gene ends were 4 bases for V and 9 bases for J; bases not matched to a gene: 6. This CDR3 spans 13 amino acids. Looked up from germline, CDR1 is SEHNR and CDR2 is FQNEAQ (reference sequence). The CDR3 region has the DNA TGTGCCAGCAGCTCCCCTAGCGGGGGTCGGCAGTACTTC. Translated: CASSSPSGGRQYF.

This clone has a count of ten or more. The rearrangement joins TRBV28 to TRBJ1-5; 11 bases fit TRBD1. The CDR3 spans 15 residues. Germline V gene data show CDR1 as MDHEN and CDR2 as SYDVKM. V trimming: 4 bases; J trimming: 7 bases; junction bases outside the gene matches: 6. The CDR3 loop is CASSSDRGLGQPQHF. The DNA for the CDR3 is TGTGCCAGCAGTTCGGACAGGGGGCTAGGCCAGCCCCAGCATTTT.

This clone has ten or more counts. A single base separates this from a much larger clone, so it may be a read error. The V and J genes are TRBV28 and TRBJ2-7; no clear D. Germline CDR1 reads MDHEN; CDR2 reads SYDVKM. The CDR3 loop spans 13 amino acids. Trimming left V 7 bases short and J 5 bases short, with 15 bases between. The CDR3 protein is CASTLGIPNEQYF. DNA of the CDR3: TGTGCCAGCACCCTAGGTATCCCCAACGAGCAGTACTTC.

The genes are TRBV5-1 and TRBJ2-3, with 9 bases aligning to TRBD1. Germline V gene sequence: CDR1 SGHRS, CDR2 YFSETQ. J lost 6 bases, V lost 0 bases, and 5 bases had no gene match. The length of the CDR3 is 15 residues. The CDR3 spells CASSLALGQGDTQYF. The DNA for the CDR3 is TGCGCCAGCAGCTTGGCCCTTGGACAGGGGGATACGCAGTATTTT.

This clone was seen at least ten times. This sequence joins TRBV6-2 or TRBV6-3 and TRBJ2-1; 8 bases map to TRBD2. Per the germline V gene, CDR1 is MNHEY and CDR2 is SVGEGT. This CDR3 has 16 residues. V dropped 0 bases and J dropped 7; count of bases not matched to a gene: 8. The chain's CDR3 is CASSYSVHGGGNEQFF. As DNA, the CDR3 is TGTGCCAGCAGTTACTCGGTACACGGGGGGGGGAATGAGCAGTTCTTC.

The sample holds many counts of this clone. J is TRBJ2-5 and V is TRBV3-1; no clear D. Trimming left V 2 bases short and J 1 base short, with 2 bases between. Germline lookup yields CDR1 LGHDT and CDR2 YNNKEL (reference sequence). This CDR3 contains 12 residues. The CDR3 sequence is CASSQLQETQYF. The DNA of the CDR3 is TGTGCCAGCAGCCAACTCCAAGAGACCCAGTACTTC.

This clone was recorded at least ten times. The chain combines TRBV20-1 with TRBJ2-7; D is uncertain. V lost 6 bases and J lost 2, with 14 bases in between. This CDR3 has 13 residues. Per germline, CDR1 DFQATT and CDR2 SNEGSKA (reference sequence). Written as DNA, the CDR3 is TGCAGTGCAACACGTCAGTCAACCTACGAGCAGTACTTC. Translating gives CSATRQSTYEQYF.

The sample holds many counts of this clone. The chain carries TRBV30 and TRBJ1-2; 8 bases are a match to TRBD1. The CDR3 totals 14 residues. V gave up 2 bases and J gave up 2 bases; unmatched junction bases: 4. Germline lookup yields CDR1 GTSNPN and CDR2 SVGIG (reference sequence). The CDR3 reads CAWSIRGPNYGYTF. The CDR3 DNA reads TGTGCCTGGAGTATCAGGGGGCCGAACTATGGCTACACCTTC.

This clone was observed many times. The genes are TRBV11-1 and TRBJ2-1; 7 bases fit TRBD1. V lost 4 bases to trimming and J lost 5 bases; unmatched junction nucleotides: 5. CDR1 SGHAT and CDR2 FQDESV come from the germline V gene (reference sequence). This CDR3 spans 14 amino acids. The CDR3 spells CASSWDRVDNEQFF. The DNA of the CDR3 is TGTGCCAGCAGCTGGGACAGAGTAGACAATGAGCAGTTCTTC.